The 19 T cell receptor beta chains in this list originate from one sample, sequenced in a study of blood T cell repertoires in COVID-19. The data were produced by immunoSEQ multiplex PCR, yet TCRdb's version contains in-frame clones alone and is incomplete. The sample comprises 150,000 to 200,000 clones, 86% of which are singletons, and roughly 8% rests with the top ten. Source material: peripheral blood. Source of these receptors: a man in his 60s with acute or convalescent COVID-19.

The chain joins TRBV2 to TRBJ1-5, with 7 bases that match TRBD1. The CDR3 loop spans 14 amino acids. Germline CDR1 SNHLY, CDR2 FYNNEI. Trimming cost V 7 bases and J 4 bases; bases outside gene matches: 7. This CDR3 reads CASNRGGENQPQHF. CDR3 coding DNA: TGTGCCAGCAACAGGGGTGGAGAGAATCAGCCCCAGCATTTT.

The rearrangement links TRBV28 to TRBJ1-3; D is unresolved. V dropped 2 bases and J dropped 9 bases, with 14 bases sitting between them. Germline assignment: CDR1 MDHEN and CDR2 SYDVKM. CDR3 length: 14 amino acids. CDR3 sequence: CASSLGSPAATIYF. CDR3 DNA: TGTGCCAGCAGTTTAGGCAGTCCCGCGGCCACCATATATTTT.

The chain uses TRBV28 and TRBJ2-7; 7 bases are a match to TRBD1. In germline, CDR1 is MDHEN, CDR2 SYDVKM. The CDR3 spans 14 residues. Trimming cost V 6 bases and J 2 bases; bases outside gene matches: 7. Here the CDR3 DNA reads TGTGCCAGCAGGATCACGGGACAGACCTACGAGCAGTACTTC. Amino acid sequence: CASRITGQTYEQYF.

The genes are TRBV10-3 and TRBJ2-3, with 10 bases identical to TRBD2. CDR3 length equals 15 residues. Germline V gene lookup returns CDR1 ENHRY and CDR2 SYGVKD. CDR3 in amino acids: CACQSGLAGTDTQYF. For the CDR3, the DNA is TGTGCTTGCCAGAGCGGACTAGCGGGCACAGATACGCAGTATTTT.

This chain links TRBV3-1 (or the pseudogene TRBV3-2) with TRBJ2-3, with 11 bases aligning to TRBD2. J gave up 1 base and V 4 bases, and 4 bases lay outside the gene matches. The CDR3 length is 16 residues. Germline V gene data show CDR1 as LGHDT and CDR2 as YNNKEL (reference sequence). CDR3 loop: CASSLGLAGGTDTQYF. CDR3 nucleotides: TGTGCCAGCAGCCTTGGACTAGCGGGTGGCACAGATACGCAGTATTTT.

The chain employs TRBV29-1 and TRBJ2-7; the D gene is possibly TRBD1 (5 bases). The CDR3 is made up of 13 amino acids. Per germline, CDR1 SQVTM and CDR2 ANQGSEA. Trimming pared 6 bases from V and 2 bases from J, leaving 14 bases between. This CDR3 reads CSVWTLLPYEQYF. In DNA, the CDR3 is TGCAGCGTCTGGACACTACTACCCTACGAGCAGTACTTC.

This clone was detected a few times. The rearrangement uses TRBV18 and TRBJ1-4; TRBD1 might be the D (5 bases). Germline V gene sequence: CDR1 KGHSH, CDR2 LQKENI. V lost 6 bases, J lost 3 bases, and 17 bases lay in between. This CDR3 has 16 residues. The CDR3 region has the DNA TGTGCCAGCTCCCTTCGGGGGGAACGGGCTAATGAAAAACTGTTTTTT. It yields the protein CASSLRGERANEKLFF.

This clone was detected only once. V and J are TRBV18 and TRBJ2-7; tentatively, D is TRBD1 (6 bases). Trimming stripped 5 bases from V and 1 base from J, with 18 bases between. Germline V gene lookup returns CDR1 KGHSH and CDR2 LQKENI. The CDR3 is 16 amino acids. This chain's CDR3 is CASSSQSGALSYEQYF. The CDR3 region has the DNA TGTGCCAGCTCATCGCAGTCAGGGGCGCTATCCTACGAGCAGTACTTC.

Only a few counts were recorded for this clone. The chain links TRBV28 to TRBJ2-7; D gene ambiguous. Germline CDR1 and CDR2: MDHEN and SYDVKM. This CDR3 region has 11 residues. Trimming shortened V by 4 bases and J by 9 bases, and 10 bases separated the two germline ends. CDR3 DNA: TGTGCCAGCAGTTCCCCAGTGGTGCAGTACTTC. This gives the protein CASSSPVVQYF.

This clone turned up a few times. The chain is built from TRBV12-5 and TRBJ1-1; D gene uncertain. V lost 6 bases, J lost 4 bases, and 6 bases lay in between. This CDR3 region has 11 residues. Per the germline V gene, CDR1 is LGHNT and CDR2 is FRNRAP. CDR3 sequence (DNA): TGTGCTAGTGGCTACGGCACTGAAGCTTTCTTT. Its protein product is CASGYGTEAFF.

CDR3 sequence: CASSTLTGELFF. The CDR3 DNA sequence: TGTGCCAGTAGTACCCTCACCGGGGAGCTGTTTTTT. The V call is TRBV19, the J call TRBJ2-2; D is ambiguous. CDR3 size: 12 residues. In germline, CDR1 is LNHDA, CDR2 SQIVND (reference sequence). Trimming removed 4 bases at V and 4 bases at J, with 4 bases between.

The sample holds a few counts of this clone. This chain joins TRBV10-3 and TRBJ1-2; 12 nucleotides agree with TRBD1. There are 15 residues in the CDR3. CDR1 is ENHRY, CDR2 SYGVKD, per germline. The V and J ends lost 2 bases and 7 bases, in that order; junction bases with no gene match: 5. The CDR3 sequence is CAISEQGQGASGYTF. CDR3 coding DNA: TGTGCCATCAGTGAGCAGGGACAGGGGGCGAGTGGCTACACCTTC.

In regard to this clone: At one boundary the junction diverges from the germline segment, which might be a read error. The rearrangement links TRBV18 to TRBJ2-2; 7 bases map to TRBD2. Per germline, CDR1 KGHSH and CDR2 LQKENI. CDR3 size: 16 residues. The DNA of the CDR3 is TGTGCCAGCTCCCCACAAGAAAGGACTAGAGCCGGGGAGCTGTTTTTT. It encodes CASSPQERTRAGELFF.

The rearrangement links TRBV5-4 to TRBJ2-3; D possibly corresponds to TRBD2 (6 bases). The CDR3 is 14 amino acids. Germline-derived CDR1 and CDR2 are SGHNT and YYREEE (reference sequence). V lost 3 bases and J lost 4, with 12 bases in between. CDR3 sequence: CASSSGLSPDTQYF. CDR3 DNA: TGTGCCAGCAGCTCGGGACTCAGCCCAGATACGCAGTATTTT.

This clone was detected a few times. The rearrangement uses TRBV7-2 and TRBJ1-5, with D unresolved. CDR1 SGHTA and CDR2 FQGNSA come from the germline V gene. V was shortened by 1 base and J by 7 bases, with 8 bases between the two germline ends. This CDR3 has 13 amino acids. This CDR3 is CASSLVSYQPQHF. The CDR3 DNA sequence: TGTGCCAGCAGCTTAGTTTCCTACCAGCCCCAGCATTTT.

This rearrangement joins TRBV19 to TRBJ2-7, with 9 bases that match TRBD1. CDR3 length equals 12 residues. Looked up from germline, CDR1 is LNHDA and CDR2 is SQIVND (reference sequence). The V segment lost 9 bases and the J segment 5 bases; nucleotides outside the gene matches: 5. CDR3 amino acids: CASGQGHNEQYF. The CDR3 nucleotides are TGTGCCAGCGGACAGGGGCATAACGAGCAGTACTTC. The variable domain in full, with the rest retrieved from reference TRBV19 and TRBJ2-7, is DGGITQSPKYLFRKEGQNVTLSCEQNLNHDAMYWYRQDPGQGLRLIYYSQIVNDFQKGDIAEGYSVSREKKESFPLTVTSAQKNPTAFYLCASGQGHNEQYFGPGTRLTVT.

The chain combines TRBV4-2 with TRBJ2-5; weak D call: TRBD2 (6 bases). Trimming left V 1 base short and J 0 bases short, with 15 bases between. CDR3 length: 17 residues. Germline lookup yields CDR1 LGHNA and CDR2 YNFKEQ. CDR3 protein: CASSQGEAGTYQETQYF. The CDR3 DNA sequence: TGTGCCAGCAGCCAAGGTGAGGCGGGGACGTACCAAGAGACCCAGTACTTC.

The chain carries TRBV11-2 and TRBJ1-2; 9 bases align to TRBD1. This CDR3 has 13 residues. Germline values: CDR1 SGHAT, CDR2 FQNNGV. With V trimmed by 5 bases and J by 7 bases, 5 bases remained unmatched. CDR3 in amino acids: CASSQGQGSGYTF. The CDR3 DNA reads TGTGCCAGCAGCCAGGGACAGGGAAGTGGCTACACCTTC.

This rearrangement joins TRBV29-1 to TRBJ2-1, with 9 bases lining up with TRBD2. J lost 7 bases, V lost 5 bases, and 6 bases had no gene match. The CDR3 totals 13 residues. Looked up from germline, CDR1 is SQVTM and CDR2 is ANQGSEA. Here the CDR3 DNA reads TGCAGCGTTAGGGCGGGAGGGAAAAATGAGCAGTTCTTC. Residues: CSVRAGGKNEQFF.